Presented here are 27 T cell receptor beta chains from one specimen sequenced in a study of OX40 agonist ivuxolimab in advanced cancers. Sequencing used immunoSEQ multiplex PCR; TCRdb keeps in-frame clones, though not all of them. The sample gives about 70,000 clones, around 90% of which show up once; about 2.7% is in the top ten. Sequencing was performed on CD4+ or CD8+ T cells sorted from blood, taken in a trial of the OX40 agonist ivuxolimab. The receptor set was obtained from an adult with an advanced solid tumor such as melanoma, head and neck, liver or kidney cancer.

The V call is TRBV4-3, the J call TRBJ1-3; no clear D gene. This CDR3 is 16 amino acids long. The germline V and J ends were trimmed by 2 bases and 0 bases, with 11 bases remaining between them. Per the germline V gene, CDR1 is LGHNA and CDR2 is YSLEER. This chain's CDR3 is CASSQTTLSSGNTIYF. In DNA form, the CDR3 reads TGCGCCAGCAGCCAAACGACGCTAAGCTCTGGAAACACCATATATTTT.

The chain joins TRBV7-2 to TRBJ2-7; no reliable D call. Trimming cost V 4 bases and J 0 bases, with 4 bases left between them. The CDR3 has 12 amino acids. Germline V gene sequence: CDR1 SGHTA, CDR2 FQGNSA. CDR3 in DNA: TGTGCCAGCAGCTCGCGCTCCTACGAGCAGTACTTC. Its translation is CASSSRSYEQYF.

The J gene is TRBJ2-2, the V gene TRBV5-5; D gene unclear. The CDR3 extends over 14 amino acids. CDR1 is SGHKS and CDR2 is YYEKEE in the germline V gene (reference sequence). V lost 1 base and J 0 bases, leaving 4 bases between the germline ends. The CDR3 protein is CASSLPANTGELFF. CDR3 in DNA: TGTGCCAGCAGCTTGCCCGCGAACACCGGGGAGCTGTTTTTT.

The chain couples TRBV4-2 to TRBJ2-1, with D perhaps TRBD2 (5 bases). The CDR3 is 12 amino acids. Deletions cut 2 bases from V and 7 bases from J, with 6 bases between. Germline loops: CDR1 LGHNA, CDR2 YNFKEQ. Here the CDR3 DNA reads TGTGCCAGCAGCCAAACTAGGAATGAGCAGTTCTTC. Protein: CASSQTRNEQFF.

J is TRBJ1-3 and V is TRBV6-5; no clear D. Trimming cost V 4 bases and J 0 bases, with 10 bases left between them. This CDR3 has 15 residues. CDR1 and CDR2 from the germline V gene are MNHEY and SVGAGI. The CDR3 loop is CASSSTHSSGNTIYF. DNA of the CDR3: TGTGCCAGCAGTTCAACTCACAGCTCTGGAAACACCATATATTTT.

The chain has TRBV7-9 and TRBJ2-5; 10 bases are a match to TRBD2. From germline, CDR1 is SEHNR and CDR2 FQNEAQ (reference sequence). The CDR3 length is 15 residues. The ends lost 5 bases at V and 2 bases at J; junction bases unmatched: 5. The CDR3 region has the DNA TGTGCCAGCAGCAGTACTAGCGGGATGCAAGAGACCCAGTACTTC. This codes for CASSSTSGMQETQYF.

The chain uses TRBV7-7 and TRBJ2-3, with TRBD2 as a possible D gene (5 bases). In germline, CDR1 is SSHAT, CDR2 FNYEAQ (reference sequence). V was clipped by 6 bases and J by 2 bases, with 15 bases between them. This CDR3 comprises 15 residues. In nucleotides, the CDR3 is TGTGCCAGCAGTTCGGGGAGCGGTACCACAGATACGCAGTATTTT. This sequence encodes CASSSGSGTTDTQYF. Full variable domain (outside the CDR3, taken from reference TRBV7-7 and TRBJ2-3): GAGVSQSPRYKVTKRGQDVTLRCDPISSHATLYWYQQALGQGPEFLTYFNYEAQPDKSGLPSDRFSAERPEGSISTLTIQRTEQRDSAMYRCASSSGSGTTDTQYFGPGTRLTVL.

CDR3 DNA sequence: TGTGCCAGCAGCTTATCCGGGACAGATTTTTCTAGCACAGATACGCAGTATTTT. It yields the protein CASSLSGTDFSSTDTQYF. This chain uses TRBV7-9 with TRBJ2-3; 7 nucleotides match TRBD1. Trimming removed 2 bases from V and 0 bases from J; junction bases left unmatched: 11. CDR1 and CDR2 (germline): SEHNR, FQNEAQ (reference sequence). This CDR3 has 18 amino acids.

This chain uses TRBV28 with TRBJ2-1; D is unresolved. CDR1 and CDR2 from the germline V gene are MDHEN and SYDVKM. V shed 5 bases and J shed 8 bases, with 19 bases lying between them. The CDR3 spans 15 residues. CDR3: CASSRTSLRADEQFF. In nucleotides, the CDR3 is TGTGCCAGCAGTCGAACATCACTTAGGGCTGATGAGCAGTTCTTC. The variable domain in full, with the rest retrieved from reference TRBV28 and TRBJ2-1, is DVKVTQSSRYLVKRTGEKVFLECVQDMDHENMFWYRQDPGLGLRLIYFSYDVKMKEKGDIPEGYSVSREKKERFSLILESASTNQTSMYLCASSRTSLRADEQFFGPGTRLTVL.

This chain connects TRBV5-1 to TRBJ1-1; D unclear. Germline CDR1 reads SGHRS; CDR2 reads YFSETQ. V gave up 0 bases and J gave up 0 bases, with 15 bases separating them. The CDR3 is made up of 17 amino acids. In DNA form, the CDR3 reads TGCGCCAGCAGCTTGGGCCCGGGGAGAGATATGAACACTGAAGCTTTCTTT. Residues: CASSLGPGRDMNTEAFF.

This clone is a singleton in its sample. The chain links TRBV15 to TRBJ1-5; D call uncertain. CDR1 is LNHNV, CDR2 YYDKDF, per germline (reference sequence). The CDR3 has 14 amino acids. The ends were cut back, 5 bases at V and 2 bases at J, with 10 bases in the middle. Written as DNA, the CDR3 is TGTGCCACCAGCCTTAAAAGGGGCAATCAGCCCCAGCATTTT. Protein product: CATSLKRGNQPQHF.

Note on this clone: The same CDR3 can be traced to other DNA sequences in this sample. The chain is built from TRBV4-3 and TRBJ2-1; 11 bases line up with TRBD1. Germline V CDR1 and CDR2: LGHNA, YSLEER. CDR3 size: 15 residues. V trimming: 0 bases; J trimming: 15 bases; junction bases outside the gene matches: 10. CDR3 in amino acids: CASSQEADRGPFWFF. CDR3 bases: TGCGCCAGCAGCCAAGAAGCGGACAGGGGGCCCTTCTGGTTCTTC.

J is TRBJ1-5 and V is TRBV6-6, with 10 bases fitting TRBD1. This CDR3 has 13 amino acids. Germline-derived CDR1 and CDR2 are MNHNY and SVGAGI (reference sequence). Trimming at V came to 6 bases and at J to 6 bases, leaving 2 bases not matched to a gene. The CDR3 sequence is CASSRQGAQPQHF. For the CDR3, the DNA is TGTGCCAGCAGCCGACAGGGGGCTCAGCCCCAGCATTTT.

This clone was found a few times. The V call is TRBV27, the J call TRBJ1-5; D not resolved. The CDR3 runs 14 residues. Germline loops: CDR1 MNHEY, CDR2 SMNVEV (reference sequence). V gave up 0 bases and J gave up 0 bases, with 3 bases separating them. CDR3 coding DNA: TGTGCCAGCAGTTTATCGGCTAGCAATCAGCCCCAGCATTTT. It yields the protein CASSLSASNQPQHF.

V usage is TRBV7-2 and J usage is TRBJ1-5; a possible D gene is TRBD1 (6 bases). This CDR3 region has 17 residues. The V end was cut by 6 bases, the J end by 5 bases, with 23 bases between. Germline assignment: CDR1 SGHTA and CDR2 FQGNSA. This CDR3 reads CASSRGATGATYQPQHF. CDR3 nucleotide sequence: TGTGCCAGCAGTCGGGGGGCGACAGGCGCAACCTATCAGCCCCAGCATTTT.

The V gene is TRBV5-1, the J gene TRBJ1-2, with 10 positions matching TRBD1. The CDR3 runs to 14 residues. V was clipped by 5 bases and J by 7 bases; unmatched bases: 8. Germline-derived CDR1 and CDR2 are SGHRS and YFSETQ. CDR3 coding DNA: TGCGCCAGCAGACCGGGGACAGGGGTTGGTGGCTACACCTTC. Translation: CASRPGTGVGGYTF.

The rearrangement uses TRBV19 and TRBJ1-4; TRBD1 matches at 11 bases. Germline CDR1 LNHDA, CDR2 SQIVND (reference sequence). The length of the CDR3 is 15 residues. V dropped 4 bases and J dropped 7; count of bases not matched to a gene: 5. The CDR3 nucleotides are TGTGCCAGTAGTACCCTTGGGACAGGGGGTGAAAAACTGTTTTTT. Protein sequence: CASSTLGTGGEKLFF.

The CDR3, as DNA: TGTGCCAGCAGCTTACGCCAGACTAGCGCCGACAATGAGCAGTTCTTC. It codes for CASSLRQTSADNEQFF. The chain joins TRBV7-9 to TRBJ2-1; 8 bases align to TRBD2. The V gene end was trimmed by 2 bases and the J gene end by 5 bases; junction bases not matched to a gene: 8. The V gene's germline CDR1 is SEHNR and CDR2 FQNEAQ (reference sequence). This CDR3 contains 16 residues.

The chain uses TRBV7-3 and TRBJ2-1; 7 nucleotides line up with TRBD2. The V and J ends lost 7 bases and 4 bases, in that order; junction bases with no gene match: 10. Per germline, CDR1 SGHTA and CDR2 FQGTGA. The CDR3 has 15 amino acids. Here the CDR3 reads CASNPGEGPYNEQFF. The CDR3 DNA reads TGTGCCAGCAACCCGGGGGAGGGCCCTTACAATGAGCAGTTCTTC.

The CDR3 is CASSSGFLDTQYF. For the CDR3, the DNA is TGTGCCAGCAGCTCGGGTTTTTTGGATACGCAGTATTTT. V is TRBV11-2 and J is TRBJ2-3, with unresolved D. With 4 bases removed from V and 6 bases from J, the gap between germline ends came to 11 bases. This CDR3 has 13 residues. Germline CDR1 reads SGHAT; CDR2 reads FQNNGV.

In the case of this clone: One end of the junction is discordant with germline, which a read error may explain. The chain has TRBV6-6 and TRBJ1-2; the D gene is possibly TRBD1 (5 bases). Germline V gives CDR1 MNHNY, CDR2 SVGAGI (reference sequence). The CDR3 totals 12 residues. CDR3 sequence reads: CASSAREAAGDF. Written as DNA, the CDR3 is TGTGCCAGCAGTGCACGGGAGGCAGCGGGGGACTTC.

This sequence joins TRBV30 and TRBJ1-2, with D possibly matching TRBD1 (5 bases). The V gene's germline CDR1 is GTSNPN and CDR2 SVGIG (reference sequence). Trimming removed 0 bases from V and 1 base from J, with 9 bases in between. The CDR3 has 14 amino acids. DNA of the CDR3: TGTGCCTGGAGTGTACGGGACGGTAACTATGGCTACACCTTC. Translating it yields CAWSVRDGNYGYTF.

This clone was observed once. V gene TRBV19 combines with J gene TRBJ2-7; TRBD1 matches at 8 bases. Germline CDR1 and CDR2: LNHDA and SQIVND (reference sequence). V trimming: 4 bases; J trimming: 1 base; junction bases outside the gene matches: 6. The CDR3 covers 15 residues. The CDR3 nucleotides are TGTGCCAGTAGTACCACCGGGACAGGATCCTACGAGCAGTACTTC. It codes for CASSTTGTGSYEQYF.

The chain uses TRBV2 and TRBJ2-7; D uncertain. The CDR3 has 13 amino acids. With 2 bases removed from V and 5 bases from J, the gap between germline ends came to 10 bases. The germline V gene has CDR1 SNHLY and CDR2 FYNNEI. The CDR3 region has the DNA TGTGCCAGCAGTGAACCATGGGGTAACGAGCAGTACTTC. It specifies CASSEPWGNEQYF.

This chain uses TRBV5-5 with TRBJ1-1; tentative D call: TRBD1 (5 bases). The CDR3 is 12 residues long. The germline CDR1 and CDR2 sequences are SGHKS and YYEKEE (reference sequence). Trimming shortened V by 4 bases and J by 6 bases, and 10 bases separated the two germline ends. CDR3 nucleotide sequence: TGTGCCAGCAGCCCCTGGGGCTCTGAAGCTTTCTTT. Its protein is CASSPWGSEAFF. The full variable domain, completed using reference TRBV5-5 and TRBJ1-1, is DAGVTQSPTHLIKTRGQQVTLRCSPISGHKSVSWYQQVLGQGPQFIFQYYEKEERGRGNFPDRFSARQFPNYSSELNVNALLLGDSALYLCASSPWGSEAFFGQGTRLTVV.

J is TRBJ2-6 and V is TRBV15; D perhaps matches TRBD1 (5 bases). Germline V lookup: CDR1 LNHNV, CDR2 YYDKDF (reference sequence). V was clipped by 1 base and J by 0 bases, with 10 bases between them. The CDR3 contains 17 residues. The CDR3 loop is CATSRGQSLSGANVLTF. Written as DNA, the CDR3 is TGTGCCACCAGCAGAGGACAGTCCCTCTCTGGGGCCAACGTCCTGACTTTC.

The V call is TRBV5-5, the J call TRBJ2-3; weak D call: TRBD2 (5 bases). The CDR3 length is 14 residues. The germline CDR1 and CDR2 sequences are SGHKS and YYEKEE (reference sequence). V dropped 1 base and J dropped 2 bases, with 8 bases sitting between them. The CDR3 spells CASSLRGSTDTQYF. The CDR3 DNA is TGTGCCAGCAGCTTGCGGGGATCCACAGATACGCAGTATTTT. The full variable domain, its missing parts supplied by reference TRBV5-5 and TRBJ2-3, is DAGVTQSPTHLIKTRGQQVTLRCSPISGHKSVSWYQQVLGQGPQFIFQYYEKEERGRGNFPDRFSARQFPNYSSELNVNALLLGDSALYLCASSLRGSTDTQYFGPGTRLTVL.